This T cell receptor (beta chain) is drawn from a study of T cell repertoires in cytomegalovirus infection. Study background: Indications came from public TCR beta signatures; they pointed to CMV infection and to a matching HLA type. Study-level findings and limits: Ex vivo responses were dominated by HLA-C-restricted CMV-specific TCR beta clonotypes.

A note on this clonotype: What it binds is not known.

TCRdb re-analysed the reads in MiXCR, keeping a single row per CDR3 protein. The sample includes about 400,000 distinct CDR3 sequences, 15% to 20% seen only once; the top ten take under 9%. The CDR3 contains 15 residues. The germline V gene encodes CDR1 SGHAT and CDR2 FQNNGV. The J segment lost 4 bases and the V segment lost 5 bases, leaving 8 bases of the junction unmatched. J is TRBJ2-1 and V is TRBV11-2, with 7 bases identical to TRBD2. The receptor's source is a human donor in good health (CMV status not recorded). Some clones in this sample may be carry-over from other donors' samples. Input material: PBMCs. The CDR3 reads CASSRLWEGYNEQFF. The CDR3 DNA reads TGTGCCAGCAGCCGTCTTTGGGAGGGGTACAATGAGCAGTTCTTC. Based on the CDR3 plus reference TRBV11-2 and TRBJ2-1, the full variable domain is EAGVAQSPRYKIIEKRQSVAFWCNPISGHATLYWYQQILGQGPKLLIQFQNNGVVDDSQLPKDRFSAERLKGVDSTLKIQPAKLEDSAVYLCASSRLWEGYNEQFFGPGTRLTVL.